A selection of T cell receptor beta chains follows, all from one sample in a study of T cell repertoires in cytomegalovirus infection. No antigen has been assigned to these receptors. TCRdb re-called the reads with MiXCR, one entry per CDR3 protein. This table holds approximately 990,000 distinct CDR3 sequences, about a third found once. The source material was cultured CD8+ T cells from PBMCs, sampled from culture after CMV antigen stimulation. The source of these receptors is a human donor in good health (CMV status not recorded). Some clones in this sample may be carry-over from other donors' samples. Both conserved end residues are part of each CDR3. A D gene is named only where the DNA matches it firmly. The listing skips clone size in some rows; elsewhere it reads once, few, many or a size class.

j_call | cdr3_length | d_call | v_call | clone_size | cdr3_nt | cdr3_aa
TRBJ1-6 | 15 | TRBD1 | TRBV27 | - | TGTGCCAGCAGTTTAGGCGGGACAGGGTGGTCACCCCTCCACTTT | CASSLGGTGWSPLHF
TRBJ1-2 | 17 | - | TRBV7-4 | - | TGTGCCAGCAGCATAGAGACATACAGGACCGGGCCAATTGGCTACACCTTC | CASSIETYRTGPIGYTF
TRBJ1-6 | 15 | - | TRBV7-6 | many | TGTGCCAGCAGCTTAACGATGGGGACCACGCAACCCCTCCACTTT | CASSLTMGTTQPLHF
TRBJ2-3 | 13 | - | TRBV6-4 | few | TGTGCCAGCAGTGGAGGGGAAGCAGATACGCAGTATTTT | CASSGGEADTQYF
TRBJ1-1 | 15 | - | TRBV4-1 | few | TGCGCCAGCAGCCCAACGTTCCCCTTGAACACTGAAGCTTTCTTT | CASSPTFPLNTEAFF
TRBJ2-5 | 16 | TRBD1 | TRBV7-9 | - | TGTGCCAGCAGCAAGACAGGGGGCGGACTGAAGGAGACCCAGTACTTC | CASSKTGGGLKETQYF
TRBJ2-3 | 15 | - | TRBV9 | once | TGTGCCAGCAGCGTACCAGCGTATGGCACAGATACGCAGTATTTT | CASSVPAYGTDTQYF
TRBJ2-3 | 15 | TRBD2 | TRBV7-2 | many | TGTGCCAGCAGCTTAGAACTAGCGGGAGGAGATACGCAGTATTTT | CASSLELAGGDTQYF
TRBJ1-1 | 15 | TRBD1 | TRBV25-1 | - | TGTGCCAGCACCCACCGGACAGGGGGCGGCACTGAAGCTTTCTTT | CASTHRTGGGTEAFF
TRBJ2-1 | 17 | - | TRBV11-2 | - | TGTGCCAGCAGCTTAGACCGCAGGGGCGGGGGTAACAATGAGCAGTTCTTC | CASSLDRRGGGNNEQFF
TRBJ2-2 | 13 | - | TRBV11-1 | - | TGTGCCAGCAGCGAATTAAACACCGGGGAGCTGTTTTTT | CASSELNTGELFF
TRBJ2-1 | 16 | TRBD2 | TRBV7-2 | many | TGTGCCAGCAGCAAAGGGACTAGCGGGGGGGCCGGTGAGCAGTTCTTC | CASSKGTSGGAGEQFF
TRBJ1-1 | 13 | - | TRBV27 | - | TGTGCCAGCAGTGCCGGGATAAACACTGAAGCTTTCTTT | CASSAGINTEAFF
TRBJ2-1 | 15 | TRBD1 | TRBV11-3 | few | TGTGCCAGCAGTTCGGACAGGTCCCTGTACAATGAGCAGTTCTTC | CASSSDRSLYNEQFF
TRBJ1-1 | 13 | - | TRBV12-3/TRBV12-4 | few | TGTGCCAGCTTCCTGACAGGCGACACTGAAGCTTTCTTT | CASFLTGDTEAFF
TRBJ1-2 | 13 | - | TRBV7-9 | - | TGTGCCAGCAGCGCCAAGACAGGCAACGGCTACACCTTC | CASSAKTGNGYTF
TRBJ1-1 | 15 | - | TRBV4-1 | - | TGCGCCAGCAGCCAAGATTATAGGGGGAACACTGAAGCTTTCTTT | CASSQDYRGNTEAFF
TRBJ2-3 | 16 | - | TRBV6-5 | - | TGTGCCAGCAGCCCCGTCTCGCCGGACAGCACAGATACGCAGTATTTT | CASSPVSPDSTDTQYF
TRBJ1-2 | 14 | - | TRBV5-4 | - | TGTGCCAGCAGCTCTTCAGGGGCACCCGATGGCTACACCTTC | CASSSSGAPDGYTF
TRBJ1-1 | 15 | - | TRBV7-8 | many | TGTGCCAGCAGCCCATCAGGGTTAGAGAACACTGAAGCTTTCTTT | CASSPSGLENTEAFF
TRBJ1-5 | 18 | TRBD1 | TRBV20-1 | - | TGCAGTGCTAGACCCTTTTATACCGGGACAGGGTCTTACCAGCCCCAGCATTTT | CSARPFYTGTGSYQPQHF
TRBJ1-1 | 14 | - | TRBV13 | few | TGTGCCAGCAGGGACGACCGGGAGAACACTGAAGCTTTCTTT | CASRDDRENTEAFF
TRBJ2-3 | 19 | TRBD2 | TRBV7-3 | many | TGTGCCAGCAGCTACTCGCGACTAGCGGGGGGGGACGTCACAGATACGCAGTATTTT | CASSYSRLAGGDVTDTQYF
TRBJ1-1 | 14 | - | TRBV20-1 | - | TGCAGTGCCGGGGGGGGCAGGGTGAACACTGAAGCTTTCTTT | CSAGGGRVNTEAFF
TRBJ2-2 | 16 | - | TRBV27 | few | TGTGCCAGCAGTTTATGGTGGGGGGGCGGAGGCGGGGAGCTGTTTTTT | CASSLWWGGGGGELFF
TRBJ2-4 | 16 | TRBD2 | TRBV6-2/TRBV6-3 | - | TGTGCCAGCAGTCCCTGGGGGGGGTCGGTGGAAAACATTCAGTACTTC | CASSPWGGSVENIQYF